The 16 T cell receptor beta chains in this list originate from one sample, sequenced in a study of CD8 T cells in ankylosing spondylitis. From the 5' RACE reads, TCRdb called clonotypes with MiXCR, one entry per CDR3 protein. Of a few hundred thousand distinct CDR3 sequences in the sample, around 20% were seen once. Sequencing was performed on blood, either unsorted or a sorted T cell fraction (not recorded which). These receptors originate from a male donor with ankylosing spondylitis or in good health (not recorded which).

This clonotype was seen a few times. One junction end does not reproduce the germline sequence, and a read error may be involved. The CDR3 loop is CASSFRDSHLNLVF. For the CDR3, the DNA is TGTGCCAGCAGCTTTCGGGACTCGCATCTAAATTTGGTCTTC. V and J are TRBV9 and TRBJ2-1; TRBD2 is a possible D gene (6 bases). This CDR3 comprises 14 residues. The germline CDR1 and CDR2 sequences are SGDLS and YYNGEE.

This clonotype has just a few counts. This CDR3 is CASSFRPYNEQFF. The CDR3 DNA follows: TGTGCCAGCAGTTTCCGTCCATACAATGAGCAGTTCTTC. V and J are TRBV12-3 or TRBV12-4 and TRBJ2-1, with no clear D. The germline V and J ends were trimmed by 3 bases and 4 bases, with 7 bases remaining between them. The CDR3 length is 13 residues.

This clonotype was recorded a few times. The rearrangement joins TRBV12-3 or TRBV12-4 to TRBJ2-1; TRBD2 might be the D (5 bases). Trimming cost V 5 bases and J 12 bases, with 17 bases left between them. The CDR3 length is 13 residues. The CDR3 DNA sequence: TGTGCCAGCAGTGGTCCGGCGGGCTCAAGGCAGTTCTTC. It translates to CASSGPAGSRQFF.

This clonotype was counted only a few times. J is TRBJ2-1 and V is TRBV29-1; 8 nucleotides match TRBD2. This CDR3 is 15 amino acids long. V dropped 2 bases and J dropped 0; count of bases not matched to a gene: 3. Germline V gene sequence: CDR1 SQVTM, CDR2 ANQGSEA. CDR3 residues: CSVESGSTSYNEQFF. DNA for the CDR3: TGCAGCGTTGAAAGCGGGAGCACCTCCTACAATGAGCAGTTCTTC.

V is TRBV27 and J is TRBJ1-2; D is undetermined. The CDR3 extends over 16 amino acids. The germline gives CDR1 MNHEY, CDR2 SMNVEV (reference sequence). Trimming took off 5 bases at V and 4 bases at J, with 20 bases between the two ends. The CDR3 nucleotides read TGTGCCAGCAGTCCTACGGGCCCAGCTCCCCTCTATGGCTACACCTTC. Translating it yields CASSPTGPAPLYGYTF.

The CDR3 nucleotides read TGTGCCACCAGCAGAGGGACTAGCCATGATGAGCAGTTCTTC. It encodes CATSRGTSHDEQFF. The V call is TRBV15, the J call TRBJ2-1; 8 bases are shared with TRBD2. Germline loops: CDR1 LNHNV, CDR2 YYDKDF (reference sequence). This CDR3 has 14 residues. The V and J ends lost 1 base and 8 bases, in that order; junction bases with no gene match: 4. The variable domain in full, completed from reference TRBV15 and TRBJ2-1, reads DAMVIQNPRYQVTQFGKPVTLSCSQTLNHNVMYWYQQKSSQAPKLLFHYYDKDFNNEADTPDNFQSRRPNTSFCFLDIRSPGLGDTAMYLCATSRGTSHDEQFFGPGTRLTVL.

V is TRBV12-3 or TRBV12-4 and J is TRBJ1-3; 10 nucleotides match TRBD1. The CDR3 length is 17 residues. Trimming at V came to 5 bases and at J to 4 bases, leaving 11 bases not matched to a gene. The CDR3 sequence is CASSILTGGAWGNTIYF. Here the CDR3 DNA reads TGTGCCAGCAGTATACTGACAGGGGGCGCCTGGGGAAACACCATATATTTT.

This chain connects TRBV20-1 to TRBJ2-1; 11 bases are a match to TRBD2. The germline CDR1 and CDR2 sequences are DFQATT and SNEGSKA (reference sequence). After removal of 2 bases from V and 7 bases from J, the junction contained 4 bases not matched to a gene. CDR3 size: 14 residues. The CDR3 DNA is TGCAGTGCTAGAAGACTAGCGGGACAAAATGAGCAGTTCTTC. Translated, it gives CSARRLAGQNEQFF.

The CDR3 spells CASSLEDTRMKTQYF. Written as DNA, the CDR3 is TGTGCCAGCAGCTTAGAAGACACCCGGATGAAGACCCAGTACTTC. The V and J genes are TRBV7-6 and TRBJ2-5; D not certain. Germline CDR1 and CDR2: SGHVS and FNYEAQ. This CDR3 is built from 15 residues. V was trimmed by 1 base and J by 6 bases, leaving 15 bases between them.

This clonotype was found a few times. The chain uses TRBV6-1 and TRBJ2-1; TRBD1 aligns across 10 bases. V lost 6 bases and J lost 9; bases outside the gene matches: 8. The CDR3 length is 14 residues. Germline V lookup: CDR1 MNHNS, CDR2 SASEGT. CDR3 nucleotides: TGTGCCAGCAGAGAACGGACAGGGGGGCTTGAGCAGTTCTTC. It codes for CASRERTGGLEQFF.

The V gene is TRBV5-1, the J gene TRBJ1-3; D ambiguous. This CDR3 spans 15 amino acids. Germline-derived CDR1 and CDR2 are SGHRS and YFSETQ. The V end was cut by 0 bases, the J end by 0 bases, with 7 bases between. The CDR3 DNA sequence: TGCGCCAGCAGCTTGGGCTGGGACTCTGGAAACACCATATATTTT. This encodes CASSLGWDSGNTIYF.

This clonotype occurred a few times. The CDR3 DNA reads as TGTGCCAGCAGTTTAGGGCTCTACGAGCAGTACGTC. This codes for CASSLGLYEQYV. This rearrangement joins TRBV12-3 or TRBV12-4 to TRBJ2-7; D ambiguous. Trimming took 1 base from V and 3 from J, leaving 4 bases between them. This CDR3 is 12 amino acids long.

The sample holds a few counts of this clonotype. The J gene is TRBJ2-7, the V gene TRBV27; D is tentatively TRBD1 or TRBD2 (5 bases each). The CDR3 extends over 14 amino acids. Per germline, CDR1 MNHEY and CDR2 SMNVEV (reference sequence). V was pared by 7 bases and J by 0 bases, with 13 bases between. The CDR3 loop is CASKKGTTSYEQYV. CDR3 sequence (DNA): TGTGCCAGCAAGAAGGGGACCACCTCCTACGAGCAGTACGTC.

This clonotype was seen a handful of times. The chain uses TRBV5-1 and TRBJ1-1, with TRBD1 matching 7 bases. The germline gives CDR1 SGHRS, CDR2 YFSETQ. Unmatched junction bases numbered 7, after V lost 1 base and J lost 4 bases. The CDR3 spans 15 residues. The CDR3 reads CASSLLRQGSTEAFF. The CDR3 DNA is TGCGCCAGCAGCTTGCTCAGACAGGGAAGCACTGAAGCTTTCTTT.

This clonotype has more than one count but fewer than ten. This rearrangement joins TRBV20-1 to TRBJ2-3; unclear D gene. V was clipped by 1 base and J by 2 bases, with 13 bases between them. This CDR3 is 15 amino acids long. Germline assignment: CDR1 DFQATT and CDR2 SNEGSKA (reference sequence). CDR3 in DNA: TGCAGTGCTAGAGTCCCAGCCCGCTCCACAGATACGCAGTATTTT. Its protein product is CSARVPARSTDTQYF.

This clonotype was counted only a few times. The chain carries TRBV6-1 and TRBJ2-7, with 7 bases aligning to TRBD2. V lost 7 bases, J lost 0 bases, and 9 bases stayed unmatched. In germline, CDR1 is MNHNS, CDR2 SASEGT. The CDR3 is made up of 15 amino acids. The CDR3 DNA is TGTGCCAGCATTGTAAGCGGGGCTAGCTCCTACGAGCAGTACGTC. Translation gives CASIVSGASSYEQYV.